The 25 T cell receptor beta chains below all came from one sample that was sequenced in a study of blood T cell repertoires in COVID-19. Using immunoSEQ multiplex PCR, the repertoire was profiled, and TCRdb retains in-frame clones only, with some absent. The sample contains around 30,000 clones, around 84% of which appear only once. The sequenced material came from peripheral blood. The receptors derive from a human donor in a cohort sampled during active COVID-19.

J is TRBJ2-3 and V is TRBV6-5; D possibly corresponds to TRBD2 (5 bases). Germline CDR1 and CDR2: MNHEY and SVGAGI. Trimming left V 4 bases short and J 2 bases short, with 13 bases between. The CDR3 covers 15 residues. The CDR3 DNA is TGTGCCAGCAGTTCGCTCCAGCGGCCCACAGATACGCAGTATTTT. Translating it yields CASSSLQRPTDTQYF.

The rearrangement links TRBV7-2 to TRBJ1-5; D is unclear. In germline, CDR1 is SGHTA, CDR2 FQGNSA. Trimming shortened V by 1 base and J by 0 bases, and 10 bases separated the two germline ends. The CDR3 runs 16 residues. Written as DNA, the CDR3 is TGTGCCAGCAGCTTAGATGGCTCAGGTAGCAATCAGCCCCAGCATTTT. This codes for CASSLDGSGSNQPQHF.

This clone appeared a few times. The CDR3 sequence is CASSLPSGNQPQHF. CDR3 in DNA: TGTGCCAGCAGCCTCCCCTCGGGGAATCAGCCCCAGCATTTT. V and J are TRBV7-2 and TRBJ1-5; no definite D call. Germline values: CDR1 SGHTA, CDR2 FQGNSA. V was shortened by 5 bases and J by 4 bases, with 12 bases between the two germline ends. The CDR3 extends over 14 amino acids.

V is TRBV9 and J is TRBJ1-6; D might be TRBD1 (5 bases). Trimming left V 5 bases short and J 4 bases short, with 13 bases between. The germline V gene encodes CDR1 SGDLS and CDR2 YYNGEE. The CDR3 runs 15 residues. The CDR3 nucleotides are TGTGCCAGCAGTAGCGGGGACGGTTATAATTCACCCCTCCACTTT. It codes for CASSSGDGYNSPLHF. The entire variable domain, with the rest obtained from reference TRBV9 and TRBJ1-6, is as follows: DSGVTQTPKHLITATGQRVTLRCSPRSGDLSVYWYQQSLDQGLQFLIQYYNGEERAKGNILERFSAQQFPDLHSELNLSSLELGDSALYFCASSSGDGYNSPLHFGNGTRLTVT.

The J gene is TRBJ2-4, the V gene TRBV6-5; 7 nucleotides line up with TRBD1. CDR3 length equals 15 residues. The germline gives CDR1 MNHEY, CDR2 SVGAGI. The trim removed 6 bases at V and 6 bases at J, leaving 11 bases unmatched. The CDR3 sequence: CASSFGNRDRNIQYF. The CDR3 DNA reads TGTGCCAGCAGCTTCGGAAACCGGGACAGAAACATTCAGTACTTC.

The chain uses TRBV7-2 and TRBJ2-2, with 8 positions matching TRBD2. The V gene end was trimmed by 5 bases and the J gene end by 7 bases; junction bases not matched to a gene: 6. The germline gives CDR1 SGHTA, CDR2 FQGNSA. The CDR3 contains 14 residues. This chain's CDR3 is CASSTGGAVGELFF. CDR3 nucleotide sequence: TGTGCCAGCAGCACCGGGGGGGCTGTCGGGGAGCTGTTTTTT.

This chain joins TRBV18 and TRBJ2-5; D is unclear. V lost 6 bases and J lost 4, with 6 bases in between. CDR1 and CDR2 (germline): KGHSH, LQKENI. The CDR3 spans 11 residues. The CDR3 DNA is TGTGCCAGCTCCCCCGGAGAGACCCAGTACTTC. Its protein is CASSPGETQYF.

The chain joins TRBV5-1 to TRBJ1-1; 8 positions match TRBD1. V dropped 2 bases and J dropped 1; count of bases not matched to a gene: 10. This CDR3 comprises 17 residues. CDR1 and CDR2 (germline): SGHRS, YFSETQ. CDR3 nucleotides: TGCGCCAGCAGCTTAGGGCAGGGGGCGTTTAGGAACACTGAAGCTTTCTTT. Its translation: CASSLGQGAFRNTEAFF.

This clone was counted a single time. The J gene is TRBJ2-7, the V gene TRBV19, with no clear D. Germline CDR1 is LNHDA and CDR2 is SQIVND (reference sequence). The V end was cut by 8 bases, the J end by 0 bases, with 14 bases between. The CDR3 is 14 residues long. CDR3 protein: CASAREHPSYEQYF. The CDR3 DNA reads TGTGCCAGTGCTCGCGAGCACCCCTCCTACGAGCAGTACTTC. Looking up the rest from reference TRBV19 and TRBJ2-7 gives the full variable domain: DGGITQSPKYLFRKEGQNVTLSCEQNLNHDAMYWYRQDPGQGLRLIYYSQIVNDFQKGDIAEGYSVSREKKESFPLTVTSAQKNPTAFYLCASAREHPSYEQYFGPGTRLTVT.

The CDR3 sequence: CASSPFERQGKNYEQYF. For the CDR3, the DNA is TGTGCCAGCTCACCCTTCGAGAGACAGGGCAAAAACTACGAGCAGTACTTC. This rearrangement joins TRBV18 to TRBJ2-7; TRBD1 matches 7 bases. Germline V gene data show CDR1 as KGHSH and CDR2 as LQKENI. The CDR3 length is 17 residues. V lost 3 bases to trimming and J lost 3 bases; unmatched junction nucleotides: 14.

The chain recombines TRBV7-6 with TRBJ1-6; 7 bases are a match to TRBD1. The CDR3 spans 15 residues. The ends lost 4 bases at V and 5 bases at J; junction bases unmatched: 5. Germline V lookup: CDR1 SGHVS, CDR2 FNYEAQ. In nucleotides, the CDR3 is TGTGCCAGCAGCTCGGGACAGCAGAATAATTCACCCCTCCACTTT. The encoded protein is CASSSGQQNNSPLHF.

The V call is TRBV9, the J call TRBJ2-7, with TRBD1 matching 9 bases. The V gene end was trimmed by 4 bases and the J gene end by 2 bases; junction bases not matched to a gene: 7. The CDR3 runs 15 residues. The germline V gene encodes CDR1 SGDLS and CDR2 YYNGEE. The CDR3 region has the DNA TGTGCCAGCAGCAGATGGACAGGGGTAACCTACGAGCAGTACTTC. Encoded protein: CASSRWTGVTYEQYF.

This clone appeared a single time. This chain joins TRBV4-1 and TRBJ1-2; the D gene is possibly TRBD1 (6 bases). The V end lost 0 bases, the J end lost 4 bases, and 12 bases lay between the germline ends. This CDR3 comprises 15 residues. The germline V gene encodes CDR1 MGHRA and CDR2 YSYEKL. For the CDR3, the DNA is TGCGCCAGCAGCCAAGAGGGGGTGGGGGCCTATGGCTACACCTTC. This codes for CASSQEGVGAYGYTF.

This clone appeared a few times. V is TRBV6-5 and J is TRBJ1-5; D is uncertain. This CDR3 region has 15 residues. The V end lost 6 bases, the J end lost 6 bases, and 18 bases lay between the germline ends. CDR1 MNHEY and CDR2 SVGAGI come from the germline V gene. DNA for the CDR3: TGTGCCAGCAGCTTAAGTCCGGGTGGGAGTCAGCCCCAGCATTTT. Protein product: CASSLSPGGSQPQHF.

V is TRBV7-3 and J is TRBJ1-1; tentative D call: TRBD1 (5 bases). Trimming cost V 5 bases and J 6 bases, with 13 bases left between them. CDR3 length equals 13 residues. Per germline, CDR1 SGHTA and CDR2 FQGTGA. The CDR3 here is CASSLQGNSEAFF. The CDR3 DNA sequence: TGTGCCAGCAGCCTTCAGGGTAACTCTGAAGCTTTCTTT.

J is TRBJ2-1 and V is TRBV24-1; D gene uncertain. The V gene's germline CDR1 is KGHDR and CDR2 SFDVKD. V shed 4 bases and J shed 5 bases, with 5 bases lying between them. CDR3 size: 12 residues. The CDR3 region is CATSDLHNEQFF. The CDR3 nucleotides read TGTGCCACCAGTGACCTTCACAATGAGCAGTTCTTC.

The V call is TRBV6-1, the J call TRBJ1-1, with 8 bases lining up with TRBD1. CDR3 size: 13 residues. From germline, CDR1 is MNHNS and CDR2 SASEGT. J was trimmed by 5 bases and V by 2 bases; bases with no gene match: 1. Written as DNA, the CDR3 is TGTGCCAGCAGTGAACGACAGGGGACTGAAGCTTTCTTT. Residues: CASSERQGTEAFF.

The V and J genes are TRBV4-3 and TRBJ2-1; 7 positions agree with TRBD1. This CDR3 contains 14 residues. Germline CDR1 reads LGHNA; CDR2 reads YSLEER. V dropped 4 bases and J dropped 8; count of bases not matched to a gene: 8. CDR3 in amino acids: CASSLQGEGDEQFF. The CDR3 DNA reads TGCGCCAGCAGCCTTCAGGGGGAAGGAGATGAGCAGTTCTTC.

The DNA for the CDR3 is TGTGCCAGCCGGGACCGACTAGGTGAGACCCAGTACTTC. This translates into CASRDRLGETQYF. The genes are TRBV6-5 and TRBJ2-5; perhaps TRBD2 as D (6 bases). CDR1 is MNHEY, CDR2 SVGAGI, per germline. V gave up 8 bases and J gave up 5 bases, with 15 bases separating them. The CDR3 is made up of 13 amino acids.

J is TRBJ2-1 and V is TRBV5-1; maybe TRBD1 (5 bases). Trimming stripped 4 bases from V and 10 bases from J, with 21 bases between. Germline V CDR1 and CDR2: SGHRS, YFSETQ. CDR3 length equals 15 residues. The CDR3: CASSQDNRAYGEQFF. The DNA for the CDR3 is TGCGCCAGCAGCCAGGACAATAGGGCATACGGGGAGCAGTTCTTC. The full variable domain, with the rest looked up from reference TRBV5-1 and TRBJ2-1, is KAGVTQTPRYLIKTRGQQVTLSCSPISGHRSVSWYQQTPGQGLQFLFEYFSETQRNKGNFPGRFSGRQFSNSRSEMNVSTLELGDSALYLCASSQDNRAYGEQFFGPGTRLTVL.

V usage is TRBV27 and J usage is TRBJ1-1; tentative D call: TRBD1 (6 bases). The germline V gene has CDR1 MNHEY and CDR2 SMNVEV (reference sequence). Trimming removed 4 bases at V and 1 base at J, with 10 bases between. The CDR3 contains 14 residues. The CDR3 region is CASSWAGANTEAFF. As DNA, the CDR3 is TGTGCCAGCAGTTGGGCAGGGGCGAACACTGAAGCTTTCTTT.

CDR3 coding DNA: TGTGCCAGCATGGCGGACAGGTTCTCCTACGAGCAGTACTTC. Translated, it gives CASMADRFSYEQYF. The chain joins TRBV2 to TRBJ2-7, with 7 bases aligning to TRBD1. V lost 7 bases to trimming and J lost 0 bases; unmatched junction nucleotides: 6. The germline CDR1 and CDR2 sequences are SNHLY and FYNNEI. This CDR3 is 14 amino acids long.

The DNA of the CDR3 is TGTGCCAGCTCACCACCGTCCAGGGGGAACACTGAAGCTTTCTTT. It yields the protein CASSPPSRGNTEAFF. The rearrangement joins TRBV18 to TRBJ1-1; D might be TRBD1 (6 bases). CDR3 size: 15 residues. Germline V gene lookup returns CDR1 KGHSH and CDR2 LQKENI. Trimming took 0 bases from V and 1 from J, leaving 9 bases between them.

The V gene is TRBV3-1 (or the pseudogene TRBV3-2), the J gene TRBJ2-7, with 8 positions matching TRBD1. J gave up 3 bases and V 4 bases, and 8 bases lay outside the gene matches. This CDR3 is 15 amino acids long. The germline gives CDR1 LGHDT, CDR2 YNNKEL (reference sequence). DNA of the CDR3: TGTGCCAGCAGCCTCGGACGGGACAGGATCTACGAGCAGTACTTC. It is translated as CASSLGRDRIYEQYF.

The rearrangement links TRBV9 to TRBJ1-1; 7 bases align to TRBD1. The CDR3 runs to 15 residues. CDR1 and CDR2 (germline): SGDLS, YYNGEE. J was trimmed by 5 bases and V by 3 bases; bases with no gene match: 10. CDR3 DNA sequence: TGTGCCAGCAGCGGTACGAATACAGGGGAAACTGAAGCTTTCTTT. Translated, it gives CASSGTNTGETEAFF.